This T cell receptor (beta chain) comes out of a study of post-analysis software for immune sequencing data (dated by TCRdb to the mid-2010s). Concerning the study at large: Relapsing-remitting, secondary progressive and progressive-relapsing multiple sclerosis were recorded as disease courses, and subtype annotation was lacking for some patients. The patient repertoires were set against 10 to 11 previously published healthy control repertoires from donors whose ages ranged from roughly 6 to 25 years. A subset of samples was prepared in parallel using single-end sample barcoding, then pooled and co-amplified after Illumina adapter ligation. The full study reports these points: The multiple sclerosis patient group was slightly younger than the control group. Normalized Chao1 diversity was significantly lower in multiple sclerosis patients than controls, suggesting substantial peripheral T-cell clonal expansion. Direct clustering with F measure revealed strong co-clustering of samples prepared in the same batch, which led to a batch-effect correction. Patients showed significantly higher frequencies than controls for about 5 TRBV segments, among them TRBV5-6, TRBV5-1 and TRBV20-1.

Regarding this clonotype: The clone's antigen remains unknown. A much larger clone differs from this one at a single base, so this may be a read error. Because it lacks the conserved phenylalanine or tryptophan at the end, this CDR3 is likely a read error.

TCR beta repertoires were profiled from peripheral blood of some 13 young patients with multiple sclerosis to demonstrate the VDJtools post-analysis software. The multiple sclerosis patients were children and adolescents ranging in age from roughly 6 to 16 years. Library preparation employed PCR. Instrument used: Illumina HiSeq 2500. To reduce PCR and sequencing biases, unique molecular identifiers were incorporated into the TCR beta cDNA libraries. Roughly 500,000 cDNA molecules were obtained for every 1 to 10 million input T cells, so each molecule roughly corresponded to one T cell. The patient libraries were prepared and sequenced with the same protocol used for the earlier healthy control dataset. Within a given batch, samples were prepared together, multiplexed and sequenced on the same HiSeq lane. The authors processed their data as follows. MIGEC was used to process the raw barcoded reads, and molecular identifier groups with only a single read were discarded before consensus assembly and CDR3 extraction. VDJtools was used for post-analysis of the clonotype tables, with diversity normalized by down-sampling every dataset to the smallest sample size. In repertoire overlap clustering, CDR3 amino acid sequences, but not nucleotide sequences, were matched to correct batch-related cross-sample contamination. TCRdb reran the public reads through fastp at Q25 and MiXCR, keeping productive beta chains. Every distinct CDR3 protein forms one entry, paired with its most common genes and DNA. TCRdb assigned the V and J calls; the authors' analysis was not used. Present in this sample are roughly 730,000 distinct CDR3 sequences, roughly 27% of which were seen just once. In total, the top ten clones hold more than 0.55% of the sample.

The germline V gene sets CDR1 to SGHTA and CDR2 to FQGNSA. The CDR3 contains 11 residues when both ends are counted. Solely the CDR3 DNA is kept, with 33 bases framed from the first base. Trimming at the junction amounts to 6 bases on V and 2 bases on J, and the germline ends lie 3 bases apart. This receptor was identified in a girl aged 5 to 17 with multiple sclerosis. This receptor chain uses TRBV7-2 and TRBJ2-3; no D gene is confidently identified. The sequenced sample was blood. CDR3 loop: CASRVTDTQYL. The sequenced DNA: TGTGCCAGCAGGGTCACAGATACGCAGTATTTG.